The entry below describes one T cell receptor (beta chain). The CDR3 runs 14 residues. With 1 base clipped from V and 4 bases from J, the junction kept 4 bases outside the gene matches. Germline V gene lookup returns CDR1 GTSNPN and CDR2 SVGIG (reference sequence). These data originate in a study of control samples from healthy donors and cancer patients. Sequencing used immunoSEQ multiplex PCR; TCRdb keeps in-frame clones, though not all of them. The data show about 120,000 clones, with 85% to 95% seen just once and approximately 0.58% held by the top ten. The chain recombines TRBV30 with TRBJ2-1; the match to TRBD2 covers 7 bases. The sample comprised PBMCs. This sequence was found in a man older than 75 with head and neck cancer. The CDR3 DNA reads TGTGCCTGGAGTGCCGGGAGGCTTTACAATGAGCAGTTCTTC. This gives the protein CAWSAGRLYNEQFF. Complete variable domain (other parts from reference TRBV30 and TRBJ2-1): SQTIHQWPATLVQPVGSPLSLECTVEGTSNPNLYWYRQAAGRGLQLLFYSVGIGQISSEVPQNLSASRPQDRQFILSSKKLLLSDSGFYLCAWSAGRLYNEQFFGPGTRLTVL.